These T cell receptor beta chains were read from a single sample in a study of cytomegalovirus exposure and HLA in healthy donors. The table came from immunoSEQ multiplex PCR; TCRdb's copy has only in-frame clones and leaves some out. In the table there are more than 95,000 clones, 85% to 90% of which are singletons. Sequencing was performed on PBMCs. The source is a woman aged 18-30 years in good health and CMV-seronegative. Both conserved end residues are part of each CDR3. D genes are given only for firm matches. Rows give clone size only sometimes, using once, few, many, or a class for an expanded clone.

TRBV6-5	TRBJ1-3	-	-	TGTGCCAGCAGCCCTAGGATTTCTGGAAACACCATATATTTT	CASSPRISGNTIYF
TRBV10-1	TRBJ2-7	-	TRBD1	TGCGCCAGCAGTGAGCACAGGGGATCCGAGCAGTACTTC	CASSEHRGSEQYF
TRBV18	TRBJ2-3	-	TRBD2	TGTGCCAGCTCACCACGCCCGCCGACTAGCGGGGGGTACACAGATACGCAGTATTTT	CASSPRPPTSGGYTDTQYF
TRBV6-5	TRBJ1-2	once	TRBD1	TGTGCCAGCAGTTGGACAGGGGGCGACTATGGCTACACCTTC	CASSWTGGDYGYTF
TRBV5-6	TRBJ2-7	once	-	TGTGCCAGCAGAGACTACCTAGACGACGAGCAGTACTTC	CASRDYLDDEQYF
TRBV4-2	TRBJ2-1	-	-	TGTGCCAGCAGCCCCCGACAGACCTCCTACAATGAGCAGTTCTTC	CASSPRQTSYNEQFF
TRBV5-4	TRBJ1-1	-	-	TGTGCCAGCAGCTTGCAGGGAGGGACTGAAGCTTTCTTT	CASSLQGGTEAFF
TRBV30	TRBJ1-6	-	TRBD1	TGTGCCTGGACCGTACGGCAGGGGGCATCTACACCCCTCCACTTT	CAWTVRQGASTPLHF
TRBV19	TRBJ1-6	-	-	TGTGCCAGTAGTAGAACAGGGAATTCACCCCTCCACTTT	CASSRTGNSPLHF
TRBV6-5	TRBJ2-1	-	TRBD1	TGTGCCAGCAGTTACCGGGACAGTTACAATGAGCAGTTCTTC	CASSYRDSYNEQFF
TRBV6-1	TRBJ1-5	once	-	TGTGCCAGCAGTGAAGCACTGAATAGCAATCAGCCCCAGCATTTT	CASSEALNSNQPQHF
TRBV9	TRBJ2-7	-	-	TGTGCCAGCAGCGGAAATCTCGGGGACGAGCAGTACTTC	CASSGNLGDEQYF
TRBV18	TRBJ1-1	-	TRBD1	TGTGCCAGCTCACCTCCAGACAGGGTCACTGAAGCTTTCTTT	CASSPPDRVTEAFF
TRBV5-1	TRBJ2-7	-	-	TGCGCCAGCAGCTTGGGAACCGGACAGCACTACGAGCAGTACTTC	CASSLGTGQHYEQYF
TRBV12-2	TRBJ1-6	few	-	TGTGCAAGTCGCTTAGTTACACGGGGACCCCTCCACTTT	CASRLVTRGPLHF
TRBV28	TRBJ2-2	-	TRBD2	TGTGCCAGCAGTTTCTACGGACTAGCGGGAGGGTTAACGAACACCGGGGAGCTGTTTTTT	CASSFYGLAGGLTNTGELFF
TRBV5-1	TRBJ2-1	-	TRBD2	TGCGCCAGCAGCTATACTAGCGGGGTGTACAATGAGCAGTTCTTC	CASSYTSGVYNEQFF
TRBV11-2	TRBJ2-7	few	TRBD1	TGTGCCAGCAGCTTAGGGTGGGACAGTTCGAGCGAGCAGTACTTC	CASSLGWDSSSEQYF
TRBV7-9	TRBJ2-7	-	-	TGTGCCAGCAGCTTAGCGGAGGGGAGAGGGAGCTCCTACGAGCAGTACTTC	CASSLAEGRGSSYEQYF
TRBV28	TRBJ2-3	-	-	TGTGCCAGCAGTCCGGAAAACTACGACACAGATACGCAGTATTTT	CASSPENYDTDTQYF
TRBV7-6	TRBJ2-7	-	-	TGTGCCAGCACCCCACAGGCCGAACTCTCCTACGAGCAGTACTTC	CASTPQAELSYEQYF
TRBV7-2	TRBJ2-7	-	-	TGTGCCAGCACCACCTGGGCGGGAACCGACGAGCAGTACTTC	CASTTWAGTDEQYF